A selection of T cell receptor beta chains follows, all from one sample in a study of blood T cell repertoires in COVID-19. Measured with immunoSEQ multiplex PCR; TCRdb has only the in-frame clones, and not every one. The table lists fewer than 200,000 clones, about 80% of them singletons. Sequences were obtained from peripheral blood. Receptor source: a human donor in a cohort sampled during active COVID-19. The CDR3 runs from the conserved cysteine through the conserved F or W. A D gene is named only where the DNA matches it firmly. Size values are once, few and many counts, or a class for expanded clones, and some rows have none.

clone_size j_call d_call v_call cdr3_nt cdr3_aa
. TRBJ2-2 TRBD1 TRBV3-1/TRBV3-2 TGTGCCAGCAGCTACAGGACAGGGTGGGACACCGGGGAGCTGTTTTTT CASSYRTGWDTGELFF
. TRBJ2-7 . TRBV7-3 TGTGCCAGCAGCTTAATGGACAGCTACGAGCAGTACTTC CASSLMDSYEQYF
. TRBJ2-3 . TRBV5-1 TGCGCCAGCTATACACCGGGGGTCTCAGATACGCAGTATTTT CASYTPGVSDTQYF
. TRBJ2-3 . TRBV3-1/TRBV3-2 TGTGCCAGCAGCCAAGAAGGTCAGGGCACAGATACGCAGTATTTT CASSQEGQGTDTQYF
. TRBJ2-2 TRBD2 TRBV9 TGTGCCAGCAGCGTAGAAAATAGCGGGGGGCCCCTGTCCGGGGAGCTGTTTTTT CASSVENSGGPLSGELFF
. TRBJ2-1 . TRBV5-4 TGTGCCAGCAGCTTGGTTCTAAATGAGCAGTTCTTC CASSLVLNEQFF
. TRBJ1-3 . TRBV13 TGTGCCAGCAGCCACGGGGGTGGTCAGTATGGAAACACCATATATTTT CASSHGGGQYGNTIYF
once TRBJ1-1 . TRBV15 TGTGCCACCAGCCTAGACAGGTCGAGAACTGAAGCTTTCTTT CATSLDRSRTEAFF
. TRBJ2-2 TRBD1 TRBV3-1/TRBV3-2 TGTGCCAGCAGCCAAGCAGGGGGCGTCGGCGGGACCGGGGAGCTGTTTTTT CASSQAGGVGGTGELFF
few TRBJ2-7 TRBD1 TRBV19 TGTGCCAGTAGTATGGCCCTGACAGGGTCCTACGAGCAGTACTTC CASSMALTGSYEQYF
. TRBJ1-4 TRBD1 TRBV27 TGTGCCAGCAGTCCCCGAGGACAGGGTTATAATGAAAAACTGTTTTTT CASSPRGQGYNEKLFF
. TRBJ1-2 . TRBV7-8 TGTGCCAGCAGCTTGTCTAGTACCAAAGCAGGGGCCATTACCTATGGCTACACCTTC CASSLSSTKAGAITYGYTF
. TRBJ2-7 . TRBV6-5 TGTGCCAGCAGTTTTCGGCGGACTCAATCCTACGAGCAGTACTTC CASSFRRTQSYEQYF
. TRBJ1-3 . TRBV4-1 TGCGCCAGCAGCCAAGATCACTCTGGAAACACCATATATTTT CASSQDHSGNTIYF
. TRBJ2-7 TRBD1 TRBV30 TGTGCCTGGGCGCCGGGGGGACAGGGATCCTACGAGCAGTACTTC CAWAPGGQGSYEQYF
. TRBJ1-3 . TRBV3-1/TRBV3-2 TGTGCCAGCAGCCCCGGACAGTCTGGAAACACCATATATTTT CASSPGQSGNTIYF
. TRBJ1-5 . TRBV19 TGTGCCAGCGACCGGGGAGCCGGACATCAGCCCCAGCATTTT CASDRGAGHQPQHF
. TRBJ2-7 TRBD1 TRBV18 TGTGCCAGCTCCCCGGACAGGGGTTCCTTCTACGAGCAGTACTTC CASSPDRGSFYEQYF
. TRBJ1-6 . TRBV6-5 TGTGCCAGCAGTTACAAAGGGGATATTCGTTCACCCCTCCACTTT CASSYKGDIRSPLHF
. TRBJ1-1 . TRBV29-1 TGCAGCGTTGAAGGGAGGGGATCGGACACTGAAGCTTTCTTT CSVEGRGSDTEAFF
. TRBJ2-2 TRBD2 TRBV19 TGTGCCAGTAGTTTGCTAGCGGGGGGTATTAACACCGGGGAGCTGTTTTTT CASSLLAGGINTGELFF
. TRBJ2-5 . TRBV10-3 TGTGCCATCAGTGAGTCGTCGGAGACCCAGTACTTC CAISESSETQYF
. TRBJ1-6 . TRBV9 TGTGCCAGCAGCGTAGGTGTGTGGGAGACGGACTATAATTCACCCCTCCACTTT CASSVGVWETDYNSPLHF
few TRBJ1-2 . TRBV12-3/TRBV12-4 TGTGCCAGCAGTTTGGGGGACACCTATGGCTACACCTTC CASSLGDTYGYTF
. TRBJ1-1 . TRBV6-2/TRBV6-3 TGTGCCAGCAGTACCCGCCGGGATGACACTGAAGCTTTCTTT CASSTRRDDTEAFF
many TRBJ1-2 TRBD1 TRBV3-1/TRBV3-2 TGTGCCAGCAGCCAAGTGGACAGGGATAGTGGCTACACCTTC CASSQVDRDSGYTF
. TRBJ2-1 TRBD2 TRBV7-9 TGTGCCAGCAGCTCAGATTCACTAGCGCCAGACAATGAGCAGTTCTTC CASSSDSLAPDNEQFF
. TRBJ1-5 TRBD1 TRBV6-5 TGTGCCAGCAGTTGGGACAGGGCTTATAGCAATCAGCCCCAGCATTTT CASSWDRAYSNQPQHF
. TRBJ2-7 . TRBV5-1 TGCGCCAGCAGCTTGGTAGGTAGCGATTACGAGCAGTACTTC CASSLVGSDYEQYF
. TRBJ2-7 . TRBV27 TGTGCCAGCAGTTTATCGGGGAGGGGGTGGTACGAGCAGTACTTC CASSLSGRGWYEQYF
few TRBJ2-7 TRBD1 TRBV7-9 TGTGCCAGCAGCCCGGGGACAGGGGACTACGAGCAGTACTTC CASSPGTGDYEQYF
. TRBJ1-2 . TRBV30 TGTGCCTGGAGTGGGGGGCGGACCTATGGCTACACCTTC CAWSGGRTYGYTF
. TRBJ1-4 . TRBV7-8 TGTGCCAGCAGCCCCCGGGATCCAGATGAAAAACTGTTTTTT CASSPRDPDEKLFF
. TRBJ1-5 . TRBV2 TGTGCCAGCAGTGAAGGAGGGTTGAATCAGCCCCAGCATTTT CASSEGGLNQPQHF
. TRBJ1-1 . TRBV6-6 TGTGCCAGCATTAGCGGTCTTTGGACCGAAGCTTTCTTT CASISGLWTEAFF
once TRBJ2-3 TRBD2 TRBV13 TGTGCCAGCAGCCCAGTTCGGACTAGCGGGGGGGCTGGGACAGATACGCAGTATTTT CASSPVRTSGGAGTDTQYF
. TRBJ1-2 . TRBV2 TGTGCCAGCAGAGGGGTAGGGGGCTACACCTTC CASRGVGGYTF